This entry describes one T cell receptor beta chain. TCRdb recomputed calls from the RT-PCR reads with MiXCR, one row per CDR3 protein. Of about 680,000 distinct CDR3 sequences listed, about 14% are singletons. The V gene end was trimmed by 4 bases and the J gene end by 2 bases; junction bases not matched to a gene: 0. Germline CDR1 MNHEY, CDR2 SMNVEV (reference sequence). This CDR3 has 14 amino acids. The TCR comes from a female donor in good health, serving as a healthy control. The sequencing sample was made of memory CD4+ T cells from blood. The chain combines TRBV27 with TRBJ2-7; TRBD1 agrees at 12 bases. CDR3 DNA: TGTGCCAGCAGTTGGGACAGGGGGCCCTACGAGCAGTACTTC. It encodes CASSWDRGPYEQYF.